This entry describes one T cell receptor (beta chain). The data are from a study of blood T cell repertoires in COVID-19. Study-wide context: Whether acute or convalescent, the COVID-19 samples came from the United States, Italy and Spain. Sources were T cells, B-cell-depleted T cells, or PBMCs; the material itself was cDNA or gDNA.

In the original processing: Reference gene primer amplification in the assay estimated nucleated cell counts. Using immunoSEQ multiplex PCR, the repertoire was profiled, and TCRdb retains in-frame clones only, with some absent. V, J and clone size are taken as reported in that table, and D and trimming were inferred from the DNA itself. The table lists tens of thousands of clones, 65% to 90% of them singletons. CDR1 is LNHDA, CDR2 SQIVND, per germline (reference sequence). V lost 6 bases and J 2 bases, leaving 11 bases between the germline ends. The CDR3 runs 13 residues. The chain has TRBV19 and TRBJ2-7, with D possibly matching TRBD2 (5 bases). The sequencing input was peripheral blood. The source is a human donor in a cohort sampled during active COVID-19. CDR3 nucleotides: TGTGCCAGTAGCGAGAGGGCGGCCTACGAGCAGTACTTC. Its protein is CASSERAAYEQYF.